This TCR beta chain appears in the sequencing data of a study of blood T cell repertoires in COVID-19 (dated by TCRdb to 2018 to 2021). Notes on the research overall: Samples from collaborators originated in the United States, Italy and Spain and spanned both the acute and convalescent phases of COVID-19. Where HLA class I and class II types were available, the types were taken from metadata supplied by the sample provider, not from assay-based typing. The sample metadata nearly always contained a de-identified subject ID, COVID-19 status, age in years and sex. The repertoires were made available in a free public database intended to serve as a resource for research on the immune response to SARS-CoV-2. The prospective study material was composed of cDNA or gDNA derived from T cells, B-cell-depleted T cells, or PBMCs. Deeply sampled blood TCRbeta repertoires from subjects exposed to, actively infected with, or recovered from COVID-19 were included in the dataset. The samples were drawn from the first 160 participants of the ongoing ImmuneRACE study and from about 1,200 subjects provided by 6 global collaborators. Beyond this particular receptor, the publication reports: Clinical and demographic metadata were provided uncurated, with the amount varying by source and participant.

With regard to this clone: The antigen it binds to is not known. A read error may produce the germline difference seen at one junction end.

TCRbeta CDR3 regions were amplified from genomic DNA by means of the immunoSEQ Assay, a bias-controlled multiplex PCR. Per the authors' processing: Within the assay, amplification of reference gene primers was used to estimate how many nucleated cells each sample contained. To quantify the absolute abundance of each unique TCRbeta CDR3 rearrangement, sequence reads were collapsed and filtered. For each sample, productive Simpson clonality was calculated by taking the square root of Simpson's diversity index across productive rearrangements. The immuneACCESS repertoire file appears here via TCRdb, limited to in-frame rearrangements. These files lack a portion of the clones; in checked studies, under half of the deficit traces to unresolved V genes, and the cause of the others is not known. That table furnishes V, J and clone size, whereas the DNA furnished D and trimming. For this sample the table gives hundreds of thousands of clones, of which around 87% were detected only once. The ten biggest clones cover around 1.6% of the sample.

The CDR3 runs 16 amino acids, cysteine and phenylalanine included. This entry keeps only the CDR3 DNA: 48 bases, framed from base 1. The germline V gene specifies SGHDN as CDR1 and FVKESK as CDR2. Enrolling through a virtual design, the prospective study's participants ranged in age from roughly 18 to 95 years and lived across roughly 24 United States geographic areas. Cohort assignment in the prospective study relied on participant-reported clinical history from a screening survey and a study questionnaire. For ImmuneRACE Cohort 3, a participant was defined as recovered based on two consecutive negative NP/OP PCR tests, clearance by a healthcare professional, or resolution of symptoms. Each participant in the prospective study had whole blood, serum and a nasopharyngeal or oropharyngeal swab collected by mobile phlebotomists. Participants in the prospective study had the option to provide additional blood draws and questionnaires over an approximately 2-month period. Prospective study blood samples were shipped either frozen or at room temperature before DNA extraction.

The chain is assembled from TRBV14 and TRBJ1-6; TRBD1 aligns with 9 central bases. Input material: PBMCs or T cells enriched from blood (not recorded which). The sequence derives from a woman aged 45-65 years who had recovered from COVID-19. The CDR3 region has the sequence CASSQAPGQGASPLHF. The sequence in DNA is TGTGCCAGCAGTCAAGCCCCGGGACAGGGTGCTTCACCCCTCCACTTT.